The 23 T cell receptor beta chains reported below all come from one sample, sequenced in a study of blood T cells in healthy people across ages. The second PCR ran roughly 7 to 11 cycles with a sample-barcoded 5' primer and J-beta primers. Each CDR3 protein gets one entry after TCRdb re-called the 5' RACE reads with MiXCR. Of some 930,000 distinct CDR3 sequences listed, 25% to 35% are singletons. The same data also went into a second study, on T cells of mothers and their children.

The specimen sequenced was blood. These receptors originate from a woman between 40 and 50 years old in good health.

This clonotype occurred a few times. The chain is built from TRBV15 and TRBJ2-1, with 7 positions matching TRBD2. This CDR3 comprises 15 residues. Germline V gene data show CDR1 as LNHNV and CDR2 as YYDKDF (reference sequence). Losses at the gene ends were 5 bases for V and 4 bases for J; bases not matched to a gene: 8. This CDR3 reads CATSPPSGVYNEQFF. CDR3 bases: TGTGCCACCAGCCCACCTAGCGGAGTTTACAATGAGCAGTTCTTC.

This clonotype showed up just a few times. V gene TRBV12-3 or TRBV12-4 combines with J gene TRBJ2-2, with D uncertain. V dropped 3 bases and J dropped 6 bases, with 8 bases sitting between them. The CDR3 sequence is 13 residues long. The CDR3 is CASSFRQAGELFF. CDR3 DNA sequence: TGTGCCAGCAGTTTCCGTCAGGCCGGGGAGCTGTTTTTT.

This chain joins TRBV28 and TRBJ1-2, with D uncertain. The germline V gene encodes CDR1 MDHEN and CDR2 SYDVKM. The V and J ends lost 6 bases and 4 bases respectively, with 9 bases between them. The CDR3 has 12 amino acids. CDR3 nucleotide sequence: TGTGCCAGCAGCCGCAATATCTATGGCTACACCTTC. This sequence encodes CASSRNIYGYTF.

This clonotype appeared a few times. The rearrangement joins TRBV5-1 to TRBJ2-5; 9 nucleotides line up with TRBD1. The CDR3 runs 18 residues. Germline V gene data show CDR1 as SGHRS and CDR2 as YFSETQ. V lost 0 bases to trimming and J lost 2 bases; unmatched junction nucleotides: 11. The CDR3 nucleotides are TGCGCCAGCAGCTTGGCCCCCCTGGGACAGGGTTTGCAAGAGACCCAGTACTTC. It is translated as CASSLAPLGQGLQETQYF.

This clonotype was seen more than once but under ten times. J is TRBJ1-3 and V is TRBV4-1, with D maybe TRBD1 (6 bases). Germline-derived CDR1 and CDR2 are MGHRA and YSYEKL. The CDR3 covers 18 residues. V lost 4 bases and J lost 0, with 19 bases in between. Here the CDR3 reads CASSPNPGGGVSGNTIYF. CDR3 DNA sequence: TGCGCCAGCAGCCCAAACCCGGGTGGGGGCGTCTCTGGAAACACCATATATTTT.

The chain is built from TRBV10-3 and TRBJ1-2; 10 nucleotides align to TRBD1. The CDR3 loop spans 13 amino acids. Looked up from germline, CDR1 is ENHRY and CDR2 is SYGVKD. V gave up 7 bases and J gave up 6 bases; unmatched junction bases: 5. The chain's CDR3 is CAITRQGANGYTF. The CDR3 DNA sequence: TGTGCCATCACCAGACAGGGGGCAAATGGCTACACCTTC.

This clonotype was picked up many times. This chain joins TRBV20-1 and TRBJ2-1; tentative D call: TRBD2 (5 bases). Trimming took 6 bases from V and 0 from J, leaving 18 bases between them. This CDR3 comprises 16 residues. The germline V gene encodes CDR1 DFQATT and CDR2 SNEGSKA (reference sequence). The CDR3 DNA reads as TGCAGTGCCTCCCCTAGCAACCCCCGCTCCTACAATGAGCAGTTCTTC. It is translated as CSASPSNPRSYNEQFF.

The chain joins TRBV20-1 to TRBJ1-6; tentatively, D is TRBD1 (6 bases). Looked up from germline, CDR1 is DFQATT and CDR2 is SNEGSKA (reference sequence). The V end was cut by 0 bases, the J end by 7 bases, with 16 bases between. The CDR3 consists of 16 residues. CDR3 protein: CSARDHSAGGNSPLHF. In DNA form, the CDR3 reads TGCAGTGCTAGAGATCACTCGGCCGGGGGCAATTCACCCCTCCACTTT.

This rearrangement joins TRBV27 to TRBJ1-6, with TRBD1 matching 8 bases. The germline V gene encodes CDR1 MNHEY and CDR2 SMNVEV (reference sequence). The CDR3 has 15 amino acids. With 1 base clipped from V and 8 bases from J, the junction kept 4 bases outside the gene matches. The CDR3 sequence: CASSLFYRGDSPLHF. CDR3 nucleotides: TGTGCCAGCAGTTTATTTTACAGGGGGGATTCACCCCTCCACTTT.

Comments on this clonotype: This may come from a read error, since a much larger clone is one base off. The CDR3 nucleotides are TGCAGTGCTAGAGTGGGCCCCCGGACTCCCCAGGACGAGCAGTTCTTC. Protein sequence: CSARVGPRTPQDEQFF. The gene calls are TRBV20-1 and TRBJ2-1, with a tentative D call TRBD2 (5 bases). Deletions cut 1 base from V and 10 bases from J, with 23 bases between. Germline CDR1 and CDR2: DFQATT and SNEGSKA (reference sequence). The CDR3 runs to 16 residues.

This clonotype was observed at least ten times. J is TRBJ2-5 and V is TRBV7-2; D remains ambiguous. Deletions cut 3 bases from V and 4 bases from J, with 12 bases between. This CDR3 region has 14 residues. The germline CDR1 and CDR2 sequences are SGHTA and FQGNSA. Here the CDR3 DNA reads TGTGCCAGCAGCTTGGGCCGTGAGCCAGAGACCCAGTACTTC. Its translation is CASSLGREPETQYF.

About this clonotype itself: This may stem from a read error, because a much larger clone lies one nucleotide away. The rearrangement joins TRBV7-9 to TRBJ2-7; D is undetermined. The germline CDR1 and CDR2 sequences are SEHNR and FQNEAQ (reference sequence). V lost 1 base to trimming and J lost 2 bases, with 9 bases between them. CDR3 length: 14 amino acids. As DNA, the CDR3 is TGTGCCAGCAGCTTAGATGCAGCCCCCTACGAGCAGTACTTC. This codes for CASSLDAAPYEQYF.

The chain employs TRBV7-8 and TRBJ2-1; 8 bases match TRBD1. Germline assignment: CDR1 SGHVS and CDR2 FQNEAQ. The CDR3 loop spans 15 amino acids. J gave up 8 bases and V 1 base, and 7 bases lay outside the gene matches. CDR3 coding DNA: TGTGCCAGCAGCTTAGGGACAGGGACGGGGTATGAGCAGTTCTTC. This encodes CASSLGTGTGYEQFF.

There are many counts of this clonotype. The chain couples TRBV20-1 to TRBJ1-1; 8 nucleotides agree with TRBD1. V lost 0 bases and J lost 6; bases outside the gene matches: 12. CDR3 length: 16 residues. Germline V lookup: CDR1 DFQATT, CDR2 SNEGSKA (reference sequence). CDR3 bases: TGCAGTGCTAGAGATCTGGCAGGGGGCTGGGGCGCTGAAGCTTTCTTT. Amino acids: CSARDLAGGWGAEAFF.

The chain uses TRBV5-1 and TRBJ2-6, with D perhaps given as TRBD1 or TRBD2 (5 bases each). V lost 7 bases and J 4 bases, leaving 9 bases between the germline ends. The CDR3 runs 13 residues. The germline CDR1 and CDR2 sequences are SGHRS and YFSETQ. In nucleotides, the CDR3 is TGCGCCAGCGGGACGGGGGGGGCCAACGTCCTGACTTTC. Translated: CASGTGGANVLTF.

The chain combines TRBV4-2 with TRBJ1-5, with TRBD1 matching 10 bases. CDR1 LGHNA and CDR2 YNFKEQ come from the germline V gene. The CDR3 has 15 amino acids. V lost 4 bases to trimming and J lost 11 bases; unmatched junction nucleotides: 11. CDR3 DNA sequence: TGTGCCAGCAGCCCCGCGGGACAGGGGTCAGGGACCCAGCATTTT. Translated: CASSPAGQGSGTQHF.

This clonotype has a handful of counts. The J gene is TRBJ1-2, the V gene TRBV5-3; D perhaps matches TRBD1 (5 bases). TRBV5-3 is known as an ORF, though its function is uncertain. This CDR3 is 13 amino acids long. The V end was cut by 1 base, the J end by 5 bases, with 9 bases between. CDR3 in amino acids: CARSLPQGYGYTF. In DNA, the CDR3 is TGTGCCAGAAGCTTGCCTCAGGGATATGGCTACACCTTC.

This clonotype was counted between two and nine times. In nucleotides, the CDR3 is TGTGCCAGCAGCCCCCGGGACAGGGGGGACTATGGCTACACCTTC. Its protein is CASSPRDRGDYGYTF. V is TRBV9 and J is TRBJ1-2; 11 nucleotides line up with TRBD1. This CDR3 is built from 15 residues. The V and J ends lost 4 bases and 3 bases, in that order; junction bases with no gene match: 5. In germline, CDR1 is SGDLS, CDR2 YYNGEE.

The chain combines TRBV12-3 or TRBV12-4 with TRBJ1-1; TRBD1 might be the D (6 bases). This CDR3 region has 15 residues. Between the trimmed V and J ends, which lost 3 bases and 0 bases, there was a span of 11 bases. This CDR3 reads CASSFPQGMNTEAFF. The CDR3 DNA follows: TGTGCCAGCAGTTTCCCCCAGGGGATGAACACTGAAGCTTTCTTT.

This clonotype was seen a handful of times. This rearrangement joins TRBV5-6 to TRBJ2-7; TRBD2 might be the D (5 bases). V was shortened by 4 bases and J by 0 bases, with 17 bases between the two germline ends. CDR1 and CDR2 (germline): SGHDT, YYEEEE. CDR3 length equals 16 residues. CDR3 sequence: CASSPSLGFNSYEQYF. Here the CDR3 DNA reads TGTGCCAGCAGCCCTAGCTTGGGATTTAACTCCTACGAGCAGTACTTC.

This clonotype was observed a few times. CDR3 nucleotides: TGTGCCAGCAGGGGACAGGACCTCTCCTACGAGCAGTACTTC. Amino acid sequence: CASRGQDLSYEQYF. This chain connects TRBV28 to TRBJ2-7; TRBD1 aligns across 8 bases. J was trimmed by 0 bases and V by 6 bases; bases with no gene match: 4. This CDR3 is built from 14 residues. Germline CDR1 is MDHEN and CDR2 is SYDVKM. The full variable domain, rest sourced from reference TRBV28 and TRBJ2-7, is DVKVTQSSRYLVKRTGEKVFLECVQDMDHENMFWYRQDPGLGLRLIYFSYDVKMKEKGDIPEGYSVSREKKERFSLILESASTNQTSMYLCASRGQDLSYEQYFGPGTRLTVT.

This chain uses TRBV3-1 with TRBJ1-1; 8 nucleotides align to TRBD1. V shed 5 bases and J 0 bases; nucleotides not matched to a gene: 11. The CDR3 spans 17 residues. The germline gives CDR1 LGHDT, CDR2 YNNKEL (reference sequence). The CDR3 DNA follows: TGTGCCAGCAGCTTACGACAGGGGAGGGTCATGAACACTGAAGCTTTCTTT. This gives the protein CASSLRQGRVMNTEAFF.

CDR3 region: CASSLSVGIQRRYF. Written as DNA, the CDR3 is TGTGCCAGCAGTTTATCTGTTGGGATCCAGCGGCGGTACTTC. The genes are TRBV27 and TRBJ2-5; D is perhaps TRBD2 (5 bases). Germline V lookup: CDR1 MNHEY, CDR2 SMNVEV (reference sequence). V lost 0 bases and J lost 13, with 18 bases in between. This CDR3 has 14 residues.